These 15 T cell receptor beta chains were all obtained from the same sample, sequenced in a study of breast tumors, draining lymph nodes, adjacent tissues. Each CDR3 protein is one row after TCRdb ran MiXCR on the multiplex PCR reads. In the table there are some 21,000 distinct CDR3 sequences, about 38% of which are singletons. The sequenced material came from breast tumor tissue. These receptor sequences come from a female donor with breast cancer. Some clones in this sample may be carry-over from other donors' samples.

For this clonotype: A much bigger clone sits one base away, suggesting this may be a read error. The conserved phenylalanine or tryptophan normally closing the CDR3 is absent here, so this likely arose from a read error. The V call is TRBV19, the J call TRBJ2-1, with unresolved D. CDR3 size: 16 residues. Germline CDR1 LNHDA, CDR2 SQIVND (reference sequence). Trimming shortened V by 2 bases and J by 1 base, and 12 bases separated the two germline ends. DNA for the CDR3: TGTGCCAGTAGTATAAGCGACCAGACATCCTACAATGAGCAGTTCTCC. Translated: CASSISDQTSYNEQFS.

This clonotype showed up many times. The V gene is TRBV7-9, the J gene TRBJ2-3; tentatively, D is TRBD1 (5 bases). The CDR3 length is 14 residues. Germline CDR1 is SEHNR and CDR2 is FQNEAQ (reference sequence). Trimming pared 0 bases from V and 6 bases from J, leaving 10 bases between. CDR3 nucleotide sequence: TGTGCCAGCAGCTTAGCGTGGACACCGGATACGCAGTATTTT. Translation gives CASSLAWTPDTQYF.

This clonotype came up many times. CDR3 nucleotides: TGTGCCAGCAGCTTTAGGGTCGGTCAGCCCCAGCATTTT. It specifies CASSFRVGQPQHF. The chain has TRBV7-2 and TRBJ1-5; D gene uncertain. The V and J ends lost 3 bases and 6 bases respectively, with 9 bases between them. This CDR3 has 13 residues. Looked up from germline, CDR1 is SGHTA and CDR2 is FQGNSA.

At least ten counts were recorded for this clonotype. This sequence joins TRBV30 and TRBJ2-5, with TRBD2 matching 15 bases. Germline CDR1 reads GTSNPN; CDR2 reads SVGIG (reference sequence). The CDR3 covers 19 residues. Trimming took 3 bases from V and 6 from J; bases not matched to a gene: 17. DNA for the CDR3: TGTGCCTGGAGACCGTCGGGGACTAGCGGGAGGATGAGTATAAAGACCCAGTACTTC. Translating it yields CAWRPSGTSGRMSIKTQYF.

This clonotype was detected many times. The V call is TRBV19, the J call TRBJ1-5; no reliable D call. The ends were cut back, 2 bases at V and 4 bases at J, with 9 bases in the middle. The CDR3 extends over 14 amino acids. Germline loops: CDR1 LNHDA, CDR2 SQIVND (reference sequence). CDR3 DNA: TGTGCCAGTAGTATACTTCAGTCTAATCAGCCCCAGCATTTT. Its protein is CASSILQSNQPQHF.

This CDR3 reads CASSLVGTQYF. DNA for the CDR3: TGCGCCAGCAGCTTGGTCGGGACCCAGTACTTC. V is TRBV5-1 and J is TRBJ2-5; D is undetermined. Per the germline V gene, CDR1 is SGHRS and CDR2 is YFSETQ. V dropped 0 bases and J dropped 7 bases, with 4 bases sitting between them. This CDR3 is 11 amino acids long.

By frequency in the sample, this clonotype is medium-sized. The chain recombines TRBV4-3 with TRBJ2-7; D is uncertain. Germline V gene data show CDR1 as LGHNA and CDR2 as YSLEER. V gave up 1 base and J gave up 1 base, with 5 bases separating them. The CDR3 runs to 13 residues. The CDR3 loop reads CASSQGISYEQYF. CDR3 DNA: TGCGCCAGCAGCCAAGGGATTTCCTACGAGCAGTACTTC.

This clonotype was picked up many times. The chain links TRBV20-1 to TRBJ2-1; 12 bases fit TRBD2. V was clipped by 6 bases and J by 5 bases; unmatched bases: 11. Per the germline V gene, CDR1 is DFQATT and CDR2 is SNEGSKA (reference sequence). The CDR3 length is 16 residues. For the CDR3, the DNA is TGCAGTGCAACACGGCCTAGCGGGGGGGCCGACAATGAGCAGTTCTTC. This encodes CSATRPSGGADNEQFF.

This chain uses TRBV10-3 with TRBJ2-7, with D possibly being TRBD1 or TRBD2 (5 bases each). Per germline, CDR1 ENHRY and CDR2 SYGVKD. CDR3 length: 16 residues. Trimming left V 2 bases short and J 6 bases short, with 20 bases between. The CDR3 DNA reads as TGTGCCATCAGTGAGCCTTACCAAGGGACCAAAGGCGAGCAGTACTTC. Amino acids: CAISEPYQGTKGEQYF.

This clonotype came up once. The chain joins TRBV12-5 to TRBJ2-7, with D perhaps matching TRBD1 or TRBD2 (5 bases each). V dropped 3 bases and J dropped 6 bases, with 12 bases sitting between them. This CDR3 has 13 residues. Looked up from germline, CDR1 is LGHNT and CDR2 is FRNRAP. CDR3 protein: CASGFGTAAEQYF. The CDR3 DNA reads as TGTGCTAGTGGTTTCGGGACCGCGGCCGAGCAGTACTTC.

This sequence joins TRBV7-9 and TRBJ2-6, with D uncertain. Per the germline V gene, CDR1 is SEHNR and CDR2 is FQNEAQ (reference sequence). V was pared by 5 bases and J by 1 base, with 9 bases between. The CDR3 has 15 residues. The CDR3 is CASSATESGANVLTF. The DNA of the CDR3 is TGTGCCAGCAGCGCCACCGAATCTGGGGCCAACGTCCTGACTTTC.

The chain is built from TRBV7-2 and TRBJ1-2, with D tentatively TRBD1 (5 bases). The ends were cut back, 5 bases at V and 1 base at J, with 17 bases in the middle. This CDR3 has 16 residues. Germline CDR1 SGHTA, CDR2 FQGNSA. Here the CDR3 reads CASSPGLSGRNYGYTF. The CDR3 coding sequence is TGTGCCAGCAGCCCTGGGCTGTCAGGGCGTAACTATGGCTACACCTTC.

Here the CDR3 reads CASTVTGRRGDTEAFF. DNA for the CDR3: TGTGCCAGCACAGTTACGGGACGCCGGGGCGACACTGAAGCTTTCTTT. The chain is built from TRBV7-9 and TRBJ1-1; tentatively, D is TRBD1 (5 bases). Trimming took off 7 bases at V and 3 bases at J, with 21 bases between the two ends. CDR1 SEHNR and CDR2 FQNEAQ come from the germline V gene (reference sequence). The CDR3 has 16 residues.

The chain employs TRBV29-1 and TRBJ1-3; D not resolved. V lost 4 bases, J lost 0 bases, and 13 bases lay in between. This CDR3 spans 15 amino acids. The germline CDR1 and CDR2 sequences are SQVTM and ANQGSEA. The CDR3 sequence: CSVVPRQGSGNTIYF. The CDR3 DNA reads as TGCAGCGTTGTACCTCGGCAAGGCTCTGGAAACACCATATATTTT. The full variable domain, in which reference TRBV29-1 and TRBJ1-3 provide the parts outside the CDR3, is SAVISQKPSRDICQRGTSLTIQCQVDSQVTMMFWYRQQPGQSLTLIATANQGSEATYESGFVIDKFPISRPNLTFSTLTVSNMSPEDSSIYLCSVVPRQGSGNTIYFGEGSWLTVV.

The rearrangement links TRBV4-2 to TRBJ2-2, with D perhaps TRBD2 (6 bases). The V end lost 5 bases, the J end lost 4 bases, and 11 bases lay between the germline ends. The CDR3 is 14 amino acids. Germline lookup yields CDR1 LGHNA and CDR2 YNFKEQ. The CDR3 sequence is CASSEGLATGELFF. The CDR3 region has the DNA TGTGCCAGCAGCGAGGGACTTGCCACCGGGGAGCTGTTTTTT.